The 10 T cell receptor beta chains given below trace back to one sample, sequenced in a study. Using its own MiXCR run on the RT-PCR reads, TCRdb lists one record per CDR3 protein. The sample has about 700,000 distinct CDR3 sequences; approximately 15% are singletons. Sequenced input: memory CD4+ T cells from blood. These receptors were collected from a female donor in good health, serving as a healthy control.

The rearrangement joins TRBV20-1 to TRBJ2-6; D is ambiguous. This CDR3 is 15 amino acids long. Germline V CDR1 and CDR2: DFQATT, SNEGSKA (reference sequence). The germline V and J ends were trimmed by 2 bases and 0 bases, with 8 bases remaining between them. CDR3 residues: CSARLGFSGANVLTF. The CDR3 bases are TGCAGTGCTAGATTAGGGTTCTCTGGGGCCAACGTCCTGACTTTC.

This clonotype was counted ten times or more. This chain uses TRBV29-1 with TRBJ1-2; a weak D match, TRBD1 (5 bases). CDR1 SQVTM and CDR2 ANQGSEA come from the germline V gene. V was shortened by 8 bases and J by 4 bases, with 11 bases between the two germline ends. The CDR3 is 11 amino acids. The CDR3 loop is CSLGGGYGYTF. CDR3 bases: TGCAGCCTGGGCGGGGGCTATGGCTACACCTTC.

The CDR3 coding sequence is TGTGCCAGCAGGGGACAGGGGCTAGCCAAAAACATTCAGTACTTC. Protein: CASRGQGLAKNIQYF. The chain uses TRBV28 and TRBJ2-4, with 10 bases matching TRBD1. Germline trimming cut 6 bases from V and 0 bases from J; bases unmatched to any gene: 2. CDR1 is MDHEN, CDR2 SYDVKM, per germline. The CDR3 loop spans 15 amino acids.

There are a few counts of this clonotype. The chain recombines TRBV7-9 with TRBJ1-1; D is uncertain. The CDR3 is 14 amino acids. CDR1 SEHNR and CDR2 FQNEAQ come from the germline V gene (reference sequence). Trimming cost V 4 bases and J 2 bases, with 11 bases left between them. In DNA, the CDR3 is TGTGCCAGCAGCTCGAGGATGAAAAACACTGAAGCTTTCTTT. This codes for CASSSRMKNTEAFF.

The chain combines TRBV6-2 or TRBV6-3 with TRBJ2-1; 10 bases are shared with TRBD1. This CDR3 is built from 18 residues. Germline assignment: CDR1 MNHEY and CDR2 SVGEGT. V gave up 2 bases and J gave up 8 bases; unmatched junction bases: 15. The CDR3 reads CASSYGWIGTGEVDEQFF. Written as DNA, the CDR3 is TGTGCCAGCAGTTACGGCTGGATCGGGACAGGGGAGGTGGATGAGCAGTTCTTC.

Only a few counts were recorded for this clonotype. The rearrangement links TRBV12-3 or TRBV12-4 to TRBJ1-2, with D maybe TRBD1 (5 bases). With 3 bases removed from V and 8 bases from J, the gap between germline ends came to 10 bases. This CDR3 region has 12 residues. The CDR3 DNA reads TGTGCCAGCAGTTTGGGGGAAAGGGGCTACACCTTC. Its translation: CASSLGERGYTF.

J is TRBJ2-1 and V is TRBV12-3 or TRBV12-4; D is perhaps TRBD1 (5 bases). The V and J ends lost 2 bases and 10 bases respectively, with 24 bases between them. The CDR3 length is 17 residues. This CDR3 is CASSLLGRASVGREQFF. CDR3 nucleotide sequence: TGTGCCAGCAGTTTATTGGGCAGGGCAAGTGTGGGCAGGGAGCAGTTCTTC.

This clonotype was seen many times. The chain has TRBV12-3 or TRBV12-4 and TRBJ2-3; 9 bases are shared with TRBD2. This CDR3 has 15 amino acids. V shed 7 bases and J 0 bases; nucleotides not matched to a gene: 5. The CDR3 coding sequence is TGTGCCAGCACCTCTAGCGGGACAAGCACAGATACGCAGTATTTT. It is translated as CASTSSGTSTDTQYF.

This clonotype was observed at least ten times. The V gene is TRBV7-2, the J gene TRBJ2-2; 9 bases agree with TRBD2. Looked up from germline, CDR1 is SGHTA and CDR2 is FQGNSA. The length of the CDR3 is 15 residues. The J segment lost 6 bases and the V segment lost 0 bases, leaving 2 bases of the junction unmatched. The CDR3 spells CASSLASGGSGELFF. CDR3 nucleotide sequence: TGTGCCAGCAGCTTAGCGAGCGGGGGGTCCGGGGAGCTGTTTTTT.

V and J are TRBV6-1 and TRBJ2-7; maybe TRBD2 (6 bases). The CDR3 is 13 residues long. Germline lookup yields CDR1 MNHNS and CDR2 SASEGT. V was trimmed by 3 bases and J by 3 bases, leaving 9 bases between them. The CDR3 here is CASSERDVYEQYF. DNA of the CDR3: TGTGCCAGCAGTGAGCGGGACGTCTACGAGCAGTACTTC.